The entry below describes one TCR beta chain. Survey-level immunoSEQ sequencing profiled the TCR beta repertoire. The method was immunoSEQ multiplex PCR; TCRdb's version includes in-frame clones alone and lacks a portion of them. The sample consists of 60,000 to 75,000 clones, 85% to 95% of them appearing once. Germline V CDR1 and CDR2: LGHDT, YNNKEL (reference sequence). The length of the CDR3 is 13 residues. Trimming took off 0 bases at V and 4 bases at J, with 6 bases between the two ends. This receptor was obtained from a man in his forties with rheumatoid arthritis. The sample was PBMCs. This chain links TRBV3-1 (or the pseudogene TRBV3-2) with TRBJ1-2; D ambiguous. CDR3 sequence: CASSQEKLYGYTF. CDR3 coding DNA: TGTGCCAGCAGCCAAGAGAAGCTCTATGGCTACACCTTC.